This TCR beta chain was found in a study of blood T cell repertoires in COVID-19. As for the study in general: Acute-phase and convalescent COVID-19 samples originated in the United States, Italy and Spain. PBMCs, B-cell-depleted T cells, or T cells were the source of the cDNA or gDNA that made up the material.

CDR1 is SGDLS, CDR2 YYNGEE, per germline. Trimming at V came to 0 bases and at J to 0 bases, leaving 3 bases not matched to a gene. The CDR3 totals 16 residues. Source study methods: Reference gene primer amplification gave nucleated cell count estimates. The protocol was immunoSEQ multiplex PCR, while the TCRdb copy is restricted to in-frame clones and leaves out a portion. D and trimming come from the DNA, and the V and J calls and clone size come from that table. The sample records 150,000 to 200,000 clones, roughly nine tenths being singletons. The chain uses TRBV9 and TRBJ2-1; 7 bases line up with TRBD1. The TCR comes from a human donor in a cohort sampled during active COVID-19. Sequenced input: peripheral blood. The CDR3 DNA follows: TGTGCCAGCAGCGTAGTCGACAGGGTCTCCTACAATGAGCAGTTCTTC. Protein: CASSVVDRVSYNEQFF.